This T cell receptor beta chain comes out of a study of cytomegalovirus exposure and HLA in healthy donors. The study, taken as a whole, reports: Several of the most significant clusters were apparently associated with common viral pathogens in a later analysis.

The PCR used 60 Vbeta and 13 Jbeta primers. Here immunoSEQ multiplex PCR was the method, and the copy in TCRdb shows in-frame clones only, minus some. In the table there are 95,000 to 150,000 clones, around 86% of which are singletons. There are a few counts of this clone. Antigen unknown. The sequencing input was PBMCs. The sequence came from a man aged 25 to 40 in good health and CMV-seronegative.

CDR3 nucleotides: TGTGCCAGCAGCTTGCAAATTGATACGTCGGGGGTTAATGAAAAACTGTTTTTT. Translating gives CASSLQIDTSGVNEKLFF. This chain links TRBV5-5 with TRBJ1-4; a possible D gene is TRBD1 (5 bases). Per the germline V gene, CDR1 is SGHKS and CDR2 is YYEKEE (reference sequence). Trimming pared 1 base from V and 4 bases from J, leaving 20 bases between. This CDR3 comprises 18 residues. Full variable domain (remainder filled in from reference TRBV5-5 and TRBJ1-4): DAGVTQSPTHLIKTRGQQVTLRCSPISGHKSVSWYQQVLGQGPQFIFQYYEKEERGRGNFPDRFSARQFPNYSSELNVNALLLGDSALYLCASSLQIDTSGVNEKLFFGSGTQLSVL.